The following is a T cell receptor beta chain sequence with its context. Antigen unknown. The V gene lost 5 bases and the J gene lost 2 bases, with 13 bases spanning the gap. Per the germline V gene, CDR1 is GTSNPN and CDR2 is SVGIG (reference sequence). The CDR3 is 13 amino acids. Time point denoted: pre-sensitization, week 0. Treatment meaning: therapeutic diphenylcyclopropenone sensitization with weekly scalp DPC. One entry per CDR3 protein, called by TCRdb with MiXCR from the RACE reads. This sample yields 55,000 to 75,000 distinct CDR3 sequences, of which approximately 6.7% are seen a single time; under 2% belongs to the top ten. This sample was taken from a study of human T cells and chemical hapten exposure. Background on the study: Patients received weekly diphenylcyclopropenone doses to the scalp throughout the approximately 24-week study.

General study findings and limits: More PT1 expanded TCRs went with higher patch test scores.

J is TRBJ2-7 and V is TRBV30; D is unclear. Sequenced here: whole blood, sampled in connection with sensitization to the hapten diphenylcyclopropenone (DPC). The source of this sequence is a woman aged 30 to 39 with alopecia areata. Some clones in this sample may be carry-over from other donors' samples. The CDR3, as DNA: TGTGCCTGGCCTCAGGCGACCCCCTACGAGCAGTACTTC. Translation gives CAWPQATPYEQYF. Full variable domain (missing parts from reference TRBV30 and TRBJ2-7): SQTIHQWPATLVQPVGSPLSLECTVEGTSNPNLYWYRQAAGRGLQLLFYSVGIGQISSEVPQNLSASRPQDRQFILSSKKLLLSDSGFYLCAWPQATPYEQYFGPGTRLTVT.